These T cell receptor beta chains were read from a single sample in a study of cytomegalovirus exposure and HLA in healthy donors. Some clones are missing from TCRdb's copy, which holds only in-frame ones; the method was immunoSEQ multiplex PCR. Of some 110,000 clones in the sample, about 75% were seen once. Sequences were obtained from PBMCs. These receptors were obtained from a man aged 40-55 years in good health and CMV-seronegative. The CDR3 runs from the conserved cysteine through the conserved F or W. A D gene is named only where the DNA matches it firmly. Clone size appears in some rows only: once, few, many, or a class for an expanded clone.

j_call v_call clone_size d_call cdr3_nt cdr3_aa
TRBJ2-3 TRBV2 NA TRBD2 TGTGCCAGCCGAGGACTAGCGGGGCTCCGAGATACGCAGTATTTT CASRGLAGLRDTQYF
TRBJ1-1 TRBV7-2 NA NA TGTGCCAGCAGCTTAGATAGGGGTAGCGGGGCGAACACTGAAGCTTTCTTT CASSLDRGSGANTEAFF
TRBJ2-5 TRBV7-9 NA NA TGTGCCAGCAGCTTAGCGCGGCTAGAGACCCAGTACTTC CASSLARLETQYF
TRBJ2-2 TRBV11-2 NA TRBD2 TGTGCCAGCAGCCTGACTAGCGGGGAAACCGGGGAGCTGTTTTTT CASSLTSGETGELFF
TRBJ2-7 TRBV29-1 NA TRBD1 TGCAGCGTCATGACAGGGGTCGAGCAGTACTTC CSVMTGVEQYF
TRBJ2-7 TRBV14 NA NA TGTGCCAGCAGCCAAGCCCGGGTCCCCCCCTACGAGCAGTACTTC CASSQARVPPYEQYF
TRBJ2-1 TRBV5-6 NA NA TGTGCCAGCAGCTTTGGGCAAAGGCAGTTCTTC CASSFGQRQFF
TRBJ2-5 TRBV7-9 once NA TGTGCCAGCAGCTTGGGGGGGGCCCAAGAGACCCAGTACTTC CASSLGGAQETQYF
TRBJ2-3 TRBV7-2 NA TRBD2 TGTGCCAGCAGAAAGACTAGCGGAAACACAGATACGCAGTATTTT CASRKTSGNTDTQYF
TRBJ2-6 TRBV6-6 NA NA TGTGCCAGCAGTTACACGGAGAGCTCTGGGGCCAACGTCCTGACTTTC CASSYTESSGANVLTF